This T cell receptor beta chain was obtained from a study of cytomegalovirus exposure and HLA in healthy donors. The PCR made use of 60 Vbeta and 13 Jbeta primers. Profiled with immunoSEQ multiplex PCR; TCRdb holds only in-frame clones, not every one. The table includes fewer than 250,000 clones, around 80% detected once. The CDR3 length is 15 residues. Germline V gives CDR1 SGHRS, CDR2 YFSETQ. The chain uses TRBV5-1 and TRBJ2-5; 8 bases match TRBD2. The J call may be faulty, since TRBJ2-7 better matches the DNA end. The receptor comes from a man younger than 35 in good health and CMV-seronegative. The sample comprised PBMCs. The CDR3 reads CASSLTSGRTYEQYF. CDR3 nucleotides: TGCGCCAGCAGCTTGACCAGCGGGAGAACGTACGAGCAGTACTTC.